These T cell receptor beta chains were read from a single sample in a study of OX40 agonist ivuxolimab in advanced cancers. Assay used: immunoSEQ multiplex PCR; TCRdb lists only in-frame clones, some missing. The sample holds some 45,000 clones, roughly nine tenths seen once. The sample in question was CD4+ or CD8+ T cells sorted from blood, obtained in a trial of the OX40 agonist ivuxolimab. These receptors were taken from an adult with an advanced solid tumor such as melanoma, head and neck, liver or kidney cancer. Both conserved end residues are part of each CDR3. A D gene is named only where the DNA matches it firmly. Clone size is not always given. Where it is, it says once, few, many or a class for expanded clones.

D gene	V gene	clone size	J gene	CDR3 DNA	CDR3 protein
-	TRBV14	-	TRBJ1-6	TGTGCCAGCAGCCAAGACGGGCGCAGCAATTCACCCCTCCACTTT	CASSQDGRSNSPLHF
-	TRBV7-9	-	TRBJ1-1	TGTGCCAGCAGCTCGTACACATTGAACACTGAAGCTTTCTTT	CASSSYTLNTEAFF
-	TRBV15	-	TRBJ2-3	TGTGCCACCAGCAGGAAAGGGGTTTCTAGCACAGATACGCAGTATTTT	CATSRKGVSSTDTQYF
-	TRBV5-5	-	TRBJ1-2	TGTGCCAGCAGCTTGAGATTCGGAAATGGCTACACCTTC	CASSLRFGNGYTF
-	TRBV7-8	-	TRBJ1-2	TGTGCCAGCAGCTTAGGGGACTATGGCTACACCTTC	CASSLGDYGYTF
TRBD2	TRBV12-5	-	TRBJ2-3	TGTGCTAGTGGTTTGTCCCAGCGGGGAAGCACAGATACGCAGTATTTT	CASGLSQRGSTDTQYF
-	TRBV5-4	-	TRBJ1-2	TGTGCCAGCAGCTTGGCCACAGGATTTCGCCCCTACACCTTC	CASSLATGFRPYTF
-	TRBV5-1	-	TRBJ1-2	TGCGCCAGCAGCTTGGCCGGTAATTTAAGGCGCTATGGCTACACCTTC	CASSLAGNLRRYGYTF
TRBD1	TRBV9	-	TRBJ1-2	TGTGCCAGCTTGGGGACAGTCTCTTATGGCTACACCTTC	CASLGTVSYGYTF
TRBD2	TRBV4-1	-	TRBJ2-7	TGCGCCAGCAGCCAAGGCCCGGGTAGCGGGGTAACGGAGCAGTACTTC	CASSQGPGSGVTEQYF
-	TRBV7-9	-	TRBJ2-7	TGTGCCAGTAAAGGAGTTTACGAGCAGTACTTC	CASKGVYEQYF
-	TRBV25-1	once	TRBJ1-4	TGTGCCAGCAGTGAATCGAGAGGGGATGAAAAACTGTTTTTT	CASSESRGDEKLFF
TRBD1	TRBV6-1	-	TRBJ2-3	TGTGCCAGCAGTGAAGCTTCCGGGACAGGGGGCACAGATACGCAGTATTTT	CASSEASGTGGTDTQYF
TRBD1	TRBV15	-	TRBJ2-1	TGTGCCACCAGCCGCGGGACAGGGTCCAATGAGCAGTTCTTC	CATSRGTGSNEQFF
TRBD2	TRBV6-4	-	TRBJ2-1	TGTGCCAGCAGTGAGGAGACTAGCGGCTCGAATGAGCAGTTCTTC	CASSEETSGSNEQFF
TRBD1	TRBV6-5	once	TRBJ1-3	TGTGCCAGCAGCCAGGGGGCCTTCACTGGAAACACCATATATTTT	CASSQGAFTGNTIYF
TRBD2	TRBV27	-	TRBJ2-3	TGTGCCAGCAGTTTATCCAGAGGGACTAGCGGGGGGTTCGTAGATACGCAGTATTTT	CASSLSRGTSGGFVDTQYF
-	TRBV6-1	-	TRBJ1-1	TGTGCCAGCAGTGACTTCAGGGATCCCGGAGCTTTCTTT	CASSDFRDPGAFF
-	TRBV7-6	-	TRBJ2-7	TGTGCCAGCAGCCTCCGGGCAGGGAAAACCCAAATCCCCATCGTCGAGCAGTACTTC	CASSLRAGKTQIPIVEQYF
-	TRBV27	-	TRBJ1-5	TGTGCCAGCAGTTTAAGGGCAGTTCGGCAGCCCCAGCATTTT	CASSLRAVRQPQHF
-	TRBV11-2	once	TRBJ2-5	TGTGCCAGCAGCTTAACCCCATCGTACCAAGAGACCCAGTACTTC	CASSLTPSYQETQYF
-	TRBV6-4	-	TRBJ2-2	TGTGCCAGCAGTGACCTGGCTTCGGAAACCGGGGAGCTGTTTTTT	CASSDLASETGELFF
-	TRBV7-6	-	TRBJ2-7	TGTGCCAGCAGTTCTCAGAAAAACGAGCAGTACTTC	CASSSQKNEQYF
-	TRBV27	-	TRBJ1-5	TGTGCCAGCAGTTTGCACAGGGTAGATAATCAGCCCCAGCATTTT	CASSLHRVDNQPQHF
-	TRBV6-6	-	TRBJ1-4	TGTGCCAGCAGTTACGTGGGGGCCACTAATGAAAAACTGTTTTTT	CASSYVGATNEKLFF
TRBD1	TRBV5-1	-	TRBJ1-1	TGCGCCAGCAGCGAACGGGACAGTCTCTTCACTGAAGCTTTCTTT	CASSERDSLFTEAFF
-	TRBV7-8	few	TRBJ1-2	TGTGCCAGCAGCTTAAGGGGGTTTTTCGCAGGCCCGCGGGACTATGGCTACACCTTC	CASSLRGFFAGPRDYGYTF
-	TRBV30	-	TRBJ2-2	TGTGCCTGGACTAGGGGGTCCGGGGAGCTGTTTTTT	CAWTRGSGELFF
-	TRBV11-2	few	TRBJ1-5	TGTGCCAGCAGCGGAGCAGGTTTCGGTCAGCCCCAGCATTTT	CASSGAGFGQPQHF
-	TRBV7-8	once	TRBJ1-4	TGTGCCAGCAGCTTAATGGCCGGGGTAGGAGAAAAACTGTTTTTT	CASSLMAGVGEKLFF
TRBD2	TRBV7-9	once	TRBJ2-1	TGTGCCAGCAGCTTAGTGGGCGGGAGGGTTAATGAGCAGTTCTTC	CASSLVGGRVNEQFF
-	TRBV27	-	TRBJ2-4	TGTGCCAGCAGTTGGGGCAGCCAGAAAAACATTCAGTACTTC	CASSWGSQKNIQYF
-	TRBV4-2	-	TRBJ2-7	TGTGCCAGCAGCCCCTGGACTTCCTCGAGCTCCTACGAGCAGTACTTC	CASSPWTSSSSYEQYF
TRBD2	TRBV10-1	-	TRBJ2-1	TGCGCCACCCGGACTAGCGGCTACCTAGGCTCCTACAATGAGCAGTTCTTC	CATRTSGYLGSYNEQFF
-	TRBV2	-	TRBJ1-4	TGTGCCAGCAGGACCAATGAAAAACTGTTTTTT	CASRTNEKLFF
-	TRBV27	-	TRBJ2-3	TGTGCCAGCAGTTGGGACGACACCCGGGCAGATACGCAGTATTTT	CASSWDDTRADTQYF
TRBD1	TRBV19	once	TRBJ1-2	TGTGCCAGTAGTCCCCCAGGGGGACAGCAGAAATATAACGGCTACACCTTC	CASSPPGGQQKYNGYTF
TRBD1	TRBV29-1	-	TRBJ2-7	TGCAGCGCGGGACAGGGCAGACGCGAGCAGTACTTC	CSAGQGRREQYF
-	TRBV21-1	few	TRBJ1-1	TGTGCCAGCGCCAAATACCCTCGGGACAGGGGTGGGTTGAACACTGAAGCTTTCTTT	CASAKYPRDRGGLNTEAFF
-	TRBV5-6	-	TRBJ1-6	TGTGCCAGCAGCGCCTGGGAGGAGGGGGGAAATTCACCCCTCCACTTT	CASSAWEEGGNSPLHF
-	TRBV27	once	TRBJ2-2	TGTGCCAGCAGTTTGACCACGAACACCGGGGAGCTGTTTTTT	CASSLTTNTGELFF
-	TRBV15	-	TRBJ1-2	TGTGCCACCAGCAGAGATAGACAACCCTATGGCTACACCTTC	CATSRDRQPYGYTF
-	TRBV15	-	TRBJ2-7	TGTGCCACCAGCAGAGACACCAGCTCCTACGAGCAGTACTTC	CATSRDTSSYEQYF
-	TRBV27	-	TRBJ1-3	TGTGCCAGCAAAAGCAGATCCTCTGGAAACACCATATATTTT	CASKSRSSGNTIYF
TRBD1	TRBV5-1	-	TRBJ2-7	TGCGCCAGCAGCGTGGGACAGAACGAGCAGTACTTC	CASSVGQNEQYF
-	TRBV7-7	few	TRBJ1-1	TGTGCCAGCAGCTTAGTTGACTCTAGGACATCTGAAGCTTTCTTT	CASSLVDSRTSEAFF
-	TRBV6-6	-	TRBJ1-1	TGTGCCAGCAGTTACTTCTTGGGGAAGAACACTGAAGCTTTCTTT	CASSYFLGKNTEAFF
-	TRBV19	-	TRBJ2-1	TGTGCCAGCAAAGACATGGGGGCTGGGTATGAGCAGTTCTTC	CASKDMGAGYEQFF
-	TRBV4-1	-	TRBJ1-4	TGCGCCAGCAGACCCGGGGGGGAAGAAAAACTGTTTTTT	CASRPGGEEKLFF
-	TRBV18	-	TRBJ1-2	TGTGCCAGCTCACCAGGCCGCGGAGACTATGGCTACACCTTC	CASSPGRGDYGYTF
TRBD1	TRBV4-1	once	TRBJ2-7	TGCGCCAGCAGACGCCGGGACAGGGACCACGAGCAGTACTTC	CASRRRDRDHEQYF